This TCR beta chain was observed in a study of cytomegalovirus exposure and HLA in healthy donors. Overall study results and limits: Earlier findings revealed that most TCR beta V segments proved productive either about 87% or about 30% of the time. TCR association rates varied by HLA locus in a later analysis, with DRB1 highest and HLA-C lowest.

The PCR was carried out with 60 Vbeta primers and 13 Jbeta primers. Clones were sequenced by immunoSEQ multiplex PCR, and TCRdb holds only the in-frame ones, with some missing. The table has 37,000 or so clones, 80% to 90% seen once. For this clone: The antigen is undetermined.

Trimming stripped 8 bases from V and 4 bases from J, with 16 bases between. CDR1 and CDR2 (germline): MDHEN, SYDVKM. This CDR3 has 14 amino acids. The origin of this receptor is a woman between 40 and 50 years old in good health and CMV-seronegative. The chain couples TRBV28 to TRBJ2-3, with D maybe TRBD2 (8 bases). Sequencing input: PBMCs. The CDR3 region is CASCPGGLADTQYF. The CDR3 DNA sequence: TGTGCCAGCTGCCCAGGGGGACTAGCAGATACGCAGTATTTT.